These T cell receptor beta chains were read from a single sample in a study of identical twins. TCRdb passed the 5' RACE reads through MiXCR, listing each CDR3 protein once. The sample carries around 250,000 distinct CDR3 sequences, about 7% recorded once. These data were likewise used in another study, on yellow fever vaccine responses in identical twins.

Material: memory (CD45RO+) T cells sorted from blood. All receptors derive from a woman aged 18-30 years in good health. CDR3s include the opening cysteine and the closing phenylalanine or tryptophan. The D gene is left open where the match is weak. The size of a clone is reported for some rows only, either as once, few or many, or as a class for expanded clones.

V gene	J gene	D gene	clone size	CDR3 protein	CDR3 DNA
TRBV24-1	TRBJ2-1	TRBD2	many	CATSETSLNEQFF	TGTGCCACCAGTGAGACTAGCCTCAATGAGCAGTTCTTC
TRBV6-1	TRBJ1-5	.	.	CATLTGFRSNQPQHF	TGTGCCACCCTAACAGGGTTTCGAAGCAATCAGCCCCAGCATTTT
TRBV5-1	TRBJ1-4	.	many	CASSSSGRANEKLFF	TGCGCCAGCAGCTCATCCGGTAGAGCTAATGAAAAACTGTTTTTT
TRBV24-1	TRBJ2-1	TRBD2	few	CATSDSSGSSYNEQFF	TGTGCCACCAGTGACTCTAGCGGGAGCTCCTACAATGAGCAGTTCTTC
TRBV15	TRBJ1-5	.	many	CATSRGEDNQPQHF	TGTGCCACCAGCAGAGGGGAAGACAATCAGCCCCAGCATTTT
TRBV11-2	TRBJ2-3	TRBD2	few	CASRRAGDTGDTQYF	TGTGCCAGCAGGCGAGCGGGGGACACGGGGGATACGCAGTATTTT
TRBV6-5	TRBJ1-1	.	few	CASSSTPGKAMNTEAFF	TGTGCCAGCAGTTCCACCCCGGGGAAGGCGATGAACACTGAAGCTTTCTTT
TRBV12-3/TRBV12-4	TRBJ2-1	.	few	CASTTIRTGFNEQFF	TGTGCCAGCACCACTATTAGAACAGGGTTCAATGAGCAGTTCTTC
TRBV2	TRBJ2-3	TRBD2	few	CASSPTSGGVTDTQYF	TGTGCCAGCAGTCCCACTAGCGGGGGAGTAACAGATACGCAGTATTTT
TRBV27	TRBJ2-7	TRBD1	.	CASSGGTGRTYEQYF	TGTGCCAGCAGTGGAGGGACAGGGCGGACCTACGAGCAGTACTTC
TRBV7-9	TRBJ2-7	TRBD2	many	CASSLEPSGNYEQYF	TGTGCCAGCAGCTTAGAGCCTAGCGGCAACTACGAGCAGTACTTC
TRBV7-8	TRBJ2-1	.	few	CASSLGPLAGGIGYNEQFF	TGTGCCAGCAGCTTAGGCCCCCTAGCTGGCGGGATAGGGTACAATGAGCAGTTCTTC
TRBV11-2	TRBJ2-3	.	.	CASGTQGTDTQYF	TGTGCCAGCGGGACCCAGGGGACAGATACGCAGTATTTT
TRBV11-3	TRBJ2-1	TRBD2	many	CASSVGLAGDKFNEQFF	TGTGCCAGCAGCGTCGGACTAGCGGGAGATAAATTCAATGAGCAGTTCTTC
TRBV19	TRBJ2-1	TRBD1	.	CASSGRTGHEQFF	TGTGCCAGTAGTGGTAGGACAGGGCATGAGCAGTTCTTC
TRBV5-1	TRBJ2-7	.	.	CASSLTSATYEQYF	TGCGCCAGCAGCTTGACGAGCGCTACCTACGAGCAGTACTTC
TRBV11-1	TRBJ1-3	.	many	CASILGTEENPYSGNTIYF	TGTGCCAGCATTCTCGGGACCGAGGAGAATCCCTACTCTGGAAACACCATATATTTT
TRBV20-1	TRBJ2-7	.	.	CSASRGNSGSEQYF	TGCAGTGCTAGCCGAGGTAACTCGGGTTCCGAGCAGTACTTC
TRBV5-4	TRBJ1-1	.	.	CASSFSGLRNTEAFF	TGTGCCAGCAGCTTCTCGGGACTGCGGAACACTGAAGCTTTCTTT
TRBV20-1	TRBJ2-1	TRBD2	many	CSARGGAGANNEQFF	TGCAGTGCTAGGGGGGGAGCGGGGGCCAACAATGAGCAGTTCTTC
TRBV6-1	TRBJ1-2	TRBD1	few	CASSPPTGGRDGYTF	TGTGCCAGCAGTCCGCCGACAGGGGGACGGGATGGCTACACCTTC
TRBV7-9	TRBJ1-5	.	.	CAGTQGSNQPQHF	TGTGCCGGCACCCAGGGTAGCAATCAGCCCCAGCATTTT
TRBV20-1	TRBJ2-1	.	many	CSAPPAASSYNEQFF	TGCAGTGCCCCCCCTGCGGCCAGCTCCTACAATGAGCAGTTCTTC
TRBV24-1	TRBJ1-2	.	.	CATSDRTGYGYTF	TGTGCCACCAGTGATAGAACGGGATATGGCTACACCTTC
TRBV29-1	TRBJ2-5	.	.	CSVGGAKTQYF	TGCAGCGTTGGGGGGGCCAAGACCCAGTACTTC
TRBV2	TRBJ1-5	.	.	CASTGYNPNQPQHF	TGTGCCAGCACCGGTTACAACCCCAATCAGCCCCAGCATTTT
TRBV11-3	TRBJ2-1	TRBD2	.	CASSLGWGGHGNEQFF	TGTGCCAGCAGCTTAGGGTGGGGAGGGCATGGCAATGAGCAGTTCTTC